Shown below are 30 T cell receptor beta chains from a single sample sequenced in a study of neurological immune-mediated disorders. TCRdb ran MiXCR on the 5' RACE reads and lists one entry per CDR3 protein. The table shows tens of thousands of distinct CDR3 sequences, with 1.5% occurring only once. The sequenced sample consisted of PBMCs. The receptors stem from a woman in her twenties or thirties with multiple sclerosis.

This clonotype was seen repeatedly, ten times or more. The chain has TRBV12-3 or TRBV12-4 and TRBJ2-3; D possibly uses TRBD1 or TRBD2 (5 bases each). Trimming removed 5 bases at V and 1 base at J, with 7 bases between. The CDR3 has 13 amino acids. The CDR3 region is CASSQGGTDTQYF. CDR3 bases: TGTGCCAGCAGTCAGGGAGGCACAGATACGCAGTATTTT.

Many counts were recorded for this clonotype. The chain is built from TRBV20-1 and TRBJ2-1, with TRBD2 matching over 14 bases. The trim removed 6 bases at V and 0 bases at J, leaving 7 bases unmatched. This CDR3 contains 17 residues. The germline V gene has CDR1 DFQATT and CDR2 SNEGSKA (reference sequence). Written as DNA, the CDR3 is TGCAGTGCCGTGGGACTAGCGGGGGCCATCTCCTACAATGAGCAGTTCTTC. Its protein product is CSAVGLAGAISYNEQFF.

This clonotype was detected ten times or more. The CDR3 protein is CASSESGGRHQPQHF. Written as DNA, the CDR3 is TGCGCCAGCAGTGAGTCGGGGGGGAGGCATCAGCCCCAGCATTTT. J is TRBJ1-5 and V is TRBV10-2; tentative D call: TRBD1 (5 bases). With 0 bases removed from V and 5 bases from J, the gap between germline ends came to 11 bases. This CDR3 region has 15 residues. Germline V gives CDR1 WSHSY, CDR2 SAAADI.

This clonotype occurred many times. The chain has TRBV9 and TRBJ2-7; D is possibly TRBD1 (5 bases). The CDR3 has 14 amino acids. V lost 4 bases to trimming and J lost 7 bases, with 18 bases between them. Germline V lookup: CDR1 SGDLS, CDR2 YYNGEE. CDR3 residues: CASSHGRGSGEQYF. The CDR3 DNA sequence: TGTGCCAGCAGCCATGGTAGGGGTTCCGGAGAGCAGTACTTC.

The table lists this clonotype with many counts. The chain employs TRBV5-1 and TRBJ2-7, with D possibly TRBD2 on 6 matching bases. Looked up from germline, CDR1 is SGHRS and CDR2 is YFSETQ. Trimming shortened V by 4 bases and J by 3 bases, and 17 bases separated the two germline ends. The CDR3 sequence is 15 residues long. The CDR3 coding sequence is TGCGCCAGCAGCCTTGGGACTTCTGGGGGCTACGAGCAGTACTTC. Protein sequence: CASSLGTSGGYEQYF.

This clonotype was counted at least ten times. The chain joins TRBV5-1 to TRBJ2-7; no reliable D call. Deletions cut 4 bases from V and 0 bases from J, with 14 bases between. The CDR3 length is 15 residues. Per the germline V gene, CDR1 is SGHRS and CDR2 is YFSETQ. DNA for the CDR3: TGCGCCAGCAGCCCTGACCCAGGTAGCTCCTACGAGCAGTACTTC. Translated: CASSPDPGSSYEQYF.

The sample holds many counts of this clonotype. This sequence joins TRBV20-1 and TRBJ1-1, with D hard to call. V was trimmed by 5 bases and J by 4 bases, leaving 11 bases between them. The germline CDR1 and CDR2 sequences are DFQATT and SNEGSKA (reference sequence). The CDR3 length is 12 residues. CDR3 sequence: CSAGLGPTEAFF. CDR3 DNA sequence: TGCAGTGCTGGGTTGGGCCCCACTGAAGCTTTCTTT.

Ten or more counts support this clonotype. CDR3 loop: CSARDPKGVFSYF. The CDR3 region has the DNA TGCAGTGCTAGAGATCCCAAGGGGGTGTTTTCGTACTTC. The chain couples TRBV20-1 to TRBJ2-4; weak D call: TRBD1 (6 bases). Germline lookup yields CDR1 DFQATT and CDR2 SNEGSKA (reference sequence). Trimming shortened V by 0 bases and J by 15 bases, and 18 bases separated the two germline ends. The CDR3 is 13 amino acids.

The table lists this clonotype with many counts. A much bigger clone sits one base away, suggesting this may be a read error. The CDR3 ends on some other residue instead of the conserved phenylalanine or tryptophan, so this is likely a read error. The CDR3 DNA reads as TGTGCCAGCAGCCCCTATAGCAATCAGCCCCAGCATTGT. Translation gives CASSPYSNQPQHC. The chain combines TRBV7-2 with TRBJ1-5, with no clear D. There are 13 residues in the CDR3. V shed 5 bases and J shed 0 bases, with 5 bases lying between them. Germline assignment: CDR1 SGHTA and CDR2 FQGNSA.

This clonotype is labeled as medium-sized. V usage is TRBV7-9 and J usage is TRBJ2-1; unclear D gene. Per the germline V gene, CDR1 is SEHNR and CDR2 is FQNEAQ (reference sequence). The CDR3 covers 18 residues. The germline V and J ends were trimmed by 3 bases and 1 base, with 19 bases remaining between them. CDR3 loop: CASSLPDSASSSYNEQFF. CDR3 DNA sequence: TGTGCCAGCAGCTTGCCCGACTCAGCCTCGTCGTCCTACAATGAGCAGTTCTTC.

This clonotype was counted at least ten times. V gene TRBV5-1 combines with J gene TRBJ1-1; 7 nucleotides match TRBD1. With V trimmed by 3 bases and J by 4 bases, 6 bases remained unmatched. CDR3 length equals 14 residues. Germline loops: CDR1 SGHRS, CDR2 YFSETQ. The chain's CDR3 is CASSSSGGRTEAFF. CDR3 nucleotides: TGCGCCAGCAGCTCTTCAGGGGGTCGCACTGAAGCTTTCTTT.

This clonotype was observed at least ten times. The rearrangement joins TRBV7-2 to TRBJ1-2, with 7 bases matching TRBD1. Germline V gene lookup returns CDR1 SGHTA and CDR2 FQGNSA. The CDR3 loop spans 16 amino acids. Trimming took 1 base from V and 4 from J; bases not matched to a gene: 9. CDR3 bases: TGTGCCAGCAGCTTAGGACCCACAGGGGCCGGCTATGGCTACACCTTC. Residues: CASSLGPTGAGYGYTF.

This clonotype was picked up many times. The chain couples TRBV6-2 or TRBV6-3 to TRBJ2-2; 10 bases are shared with TRBD1. V trimming: 7 bases; J trimming: 2 bases; junction bases outside the gene matches: 7. CDR1 is MNHEY, CDR2 SVGEGT, per germline. The CDR3 totals 16 residues. The CDR3 sequence: CASTTGTGANTGELFF. The CDR3 DNA reads as TGTGCCAGCACCACCGGGACAGGGGCTAACACCGGGGAGCTGTTTTTT.

This clonotype was seen ten or more times. V is TRBV7-2 and J is TRBJ2-3; D is unresolved. The germline V gene encodes CDR1 SGHTA and CDR2 FQGNSA. The CDR3 is made up of 14 amino acids. Between the trimmed V and J ends, which lost 5 bases and 2 bases, there was a span of 11 bases. The CDR3 here is CASSPVDITDTQYF. Here the CDR3 DNA reads TGTGCCAGCAGCCCAGTTGATATCACAGATACGCAGTATTTT.

This clonotype appeared many times. The chain employs TRBV20-1 and TRBJ1-1; D remains unclear. With 2 bases removed from V and 1 base from J, the gap between germline ends came to 8 bases. Germline lookup yields CDR1 DFQATT and CDR2 SNEGSKA (reference sequence). CDR3 length equals 13 residues. The CDR3 region has the DNA TGCAGTGCTAGAAAGGCCACGAACACTGAAGCTTTCTTT. This encodes CSARKATNTEAFF.

The sample holds many counts of this clonotype. The J gene is TRBJ2-3, the V gene TRBV12-3 or TRBV12-4; 9 bases map to TRBD2. The J segment lost 4 bases and the V segment lost 7 bases, leaving 9 bases of the junction unmatched. The CDR3 is made up of 15 amino acids. CDR3 bases: TGTGCCAGCACCTGGGGGAGCGGGGGGTCAGATACGCAGTATTTT. This encodes CASTWGSGGSDTQYF.

In this sample, this clonotype turned up many times. The chain is built from TRBV7-2 and TRBJ1-4, with D uncertain. The CDR3 totals 15 residues. Germline CDR1 is SGHTA and CDR2 is FQGNSA. V shed 1 base and J shed 8 bases, with 14 bases lying between them. CDR3 DNA: TGTGCCAGCAGCTTAGAACCGGGGATTCGAGAAAAACTGTTTTTT. Translation gives CASSLEPGIREKLFF. Based on the CDR3 plus reference TRBV7-2 and TRBJ1-4, the full variable domain is GAGVSQSPSNKVTEKGKDVELRCDPISGHTALYWYRQSLGQGLEFLIYFQGNSAPDKSGLPSDRFSAERTGGSVSTLTIQRTQQEDSAVYLCASSLEPGIREKLFFGSGTQLSVL.

This clonotype has a count of ten or more. The chain couples TRBV12-3 or TRBV12-4 to TRBJ2-3, with TRBD2 identical over 12 bases. The CDR3 has 15 residues. With 6 bases clipped from V and 9 bases from J, the junction kept 10 bases outside the gene matches. The CDR3 DNA reads as TGTGCCAGCAGCTCGCGGGCTAGCGGGGGGGGCACGCAGTATTTT. Translated: CASSSRASGGGTQYF.

This clonotype came up many times. V usage is TRBV20-1 and J usage is TRBJ2-1, with a possible D match to TRBD2 (6 bases). The germline V gene encodes CDR1 DFQATT and CDR2 SNEGSKA (reference sequence). The CDR3 covers 16 residues. The germline V and J ends were trimmed by 0 bases and 5 bases, with 17 bases remaining between them. The CDR3 is CSARDLGLAGHNEQFF. For the CDR3, the DNA is TGCAGTGCTAGAGATCTGGGACTGGCGGGGCACAATGAGCAGTTCTTC.

This clonotype has a count of ten or more. The chain recombines TRBV20-1 with TRBJ2-1, with 8 bases that match TRBD2. Germline-derived CDR1 and CDR2 are DFQATT and SNEGSKA (reference sequence). The CDR3 has 14 residues. V lost 2 bases to trimming and J lost 3 bases; unmatched junction nucleotides: 3. The CDR3 reads CSARSSGGYNEQFF. CDR3 DNA sequence: TGCAGTGCTAGATCCAGCGGGGGCTACAATGAGCAGTTCTTC.

This clonotype was counted many times. The gene calls are TRBV4-3 and TRBJ1-1; D is uncertain. The length of the CDR3 is 14 residues. V lost 6 bases and J lost 0, with 11 bases in between. The germline V gene has CDR1 LGHNA and CDR2 YSLEER. CDR3 DNA: TGCGCCAGCAGGTCAAATCAGATGAACACTGAAGCTTTCTTT. Its protein is CASRSNQMNTEAFF.

This clonotype showed up many times. The chain combines TRBV7-2 with TRBJ2-2; D remains ambiguous. V was shortened by 5 bases and J by 6 bases, with 19 bases between the two germline ends. Germline V gene data show CDR1 as SGHTA and CDR2 as FQGNSA. This CDR3 is built from 16 residues. The CDR3 sequence: CASSPRRNLQSGELFF. CDR3 DNA: TGTGCCAGCAGCCCTCGGAGAAACCTTCAGTCCGGGGAGCTGTTTTTT.

There are many counts of this clonotype. The chain is built from TRBV7-6 and TRBJ2-3, with D possibly TRBD2 on 7 matching bases. CDR3 length: 15 amino acids. Germline CDR1 and CDR2: SGHVS and FNYEAQ. Deletions cut 0 bases from V and 3 bases from J, with 10 bases between. DNA of the CDR3: TGTGCCAGCAGCTTAGCGGGGGGGCGAACAGATACGCAGTATTTT. This translates into CASSLAGGRTDTQYF. The variable domain in full, completed from reference TRBV7-6 and TRBJ2-3, reads GAGVSQSPRYKVTKRGQDVALRCDPISGHVSLYWYRQALGQGPEFLTYFNYEAQQDKSGLPNDRFSAERPEGSISTLTIQRTEQRDSAMYRCASSLAGGRTDTQYFGPGTRLTVL.

The sample holds many counts of this clonotype. V is TRBV20-1 and J is TRBJ2-5; 8 nucleotides align to TRBD2. V shed 6 bases and J 5 bases; nucleotides not matched to a gene: 14. The CDR3 loop spans 15 amino acids. CDR1 DFQATT and CDR2 SNEGSKA come from the germline V gene (reference sequence). The CDR3 here is CSADHSGLVSETQYF. The CDR3 DNA is TGCAGTGCGGATCACTCGGGACTAGTTTCCGAGACCCAGTACTTC.

Many counts were recorded for this clonotype. This chain links TRBV5-5 with TRBJ2-3, with D maybe TRBD2 (6 bases). Germline CDR1 SGHKS, CDR2 YYEKEE (reference sequence). CDR3 length: 13 residues. Trimming took 0 bases from V and 8 from J, leaving 10 bases between them. In nucleotides, the CDR3 is TGTGCCAGCAGCTTGGCCTCGGGGGTTACGCAGTATTTT. This encodes CASSLASGVTQYF.

This clonotype has ten or more counts. The chain uses TRBV12-3 or TRBV12-4 and TRBJ1-6; 9 bases agree with TRBD1. J gave up 10 bases and V 6 bases, and 7 bases lay outside the gene matches. The CDR3 length is 14 residues. The CDR3 DNA is TGTGCCAGCAGACCTAACAGGGGGCGGTCACCCCTCCACTTT. This sequence encodes CASRPNRGRSPLHF.

This clonotype appeared many times. The chain employs TRBV20-1 and TRBJ2-7, with unresolved D. The CDR3 has 12 residues. Trimming stripped 5 bases from V and 2 bases from J, with 10 bases between. Per germline, CDR1 DFQATT and CDR2 SNEGSKA (reference sequence). The CDR3 region has the DNA TGCAGTGCTCCTGACGAAGCCTACGAGCAGTACTTC. This gives the protein CSAPDEAYEQYF.

This clonotype was counted many times. CDR3 loop: CASSLSRSSNQPQHF. The CDR3 nucleotides are TGTGCCAGCAGCTTAAGCAGGAGTAGCAATCAGCCCCAGCATTTT. The rearrangement uses TRBV7-2 and TRBJ1-5; D is uncertain. Germline V lookup: CDR1 SGHTA, CDR2 FQGNSA. The V gene lost 2 bases and the J gene lost 0 bases, with 8 bases spanning the gap. CDR3 length: 15 amino acids.

This clonotype was counted at least ten times. CDR3 coding DNA: TGTGCCAGCACCAACCCACAGGGGGCGCTCAGCGAGCAGTACTTC. The encoded protein is CASTNPQGALSEQYF. V usage is TRBV12-3 or TRBV12-4 and J usage is TRBJ2-7, with 9 bases matching TRBD1. CDR3 length: 15 residues. Trimming took 7 bases from V and 6 from J; bases not matched to a gene: 13.

This clonotype was detected ten times or more. The J gene is TRBJ2-5, the V gene TRBV14; weak D call: TRBD1 (6 bases). Germline CDR1 reads SGHDN; CDR2 reads FVKESK. The CDR3 consists of 15 residues. V was clipped by 5 bases and J by 5 bases, with 18 bases between them. DNA for the CDR3: TGTGCCAGCAGCGCTCCCCGAGGGGGTGTCGAGACCCAGTACTTC. Protein sequence: CASSAPRGGVETQYF.